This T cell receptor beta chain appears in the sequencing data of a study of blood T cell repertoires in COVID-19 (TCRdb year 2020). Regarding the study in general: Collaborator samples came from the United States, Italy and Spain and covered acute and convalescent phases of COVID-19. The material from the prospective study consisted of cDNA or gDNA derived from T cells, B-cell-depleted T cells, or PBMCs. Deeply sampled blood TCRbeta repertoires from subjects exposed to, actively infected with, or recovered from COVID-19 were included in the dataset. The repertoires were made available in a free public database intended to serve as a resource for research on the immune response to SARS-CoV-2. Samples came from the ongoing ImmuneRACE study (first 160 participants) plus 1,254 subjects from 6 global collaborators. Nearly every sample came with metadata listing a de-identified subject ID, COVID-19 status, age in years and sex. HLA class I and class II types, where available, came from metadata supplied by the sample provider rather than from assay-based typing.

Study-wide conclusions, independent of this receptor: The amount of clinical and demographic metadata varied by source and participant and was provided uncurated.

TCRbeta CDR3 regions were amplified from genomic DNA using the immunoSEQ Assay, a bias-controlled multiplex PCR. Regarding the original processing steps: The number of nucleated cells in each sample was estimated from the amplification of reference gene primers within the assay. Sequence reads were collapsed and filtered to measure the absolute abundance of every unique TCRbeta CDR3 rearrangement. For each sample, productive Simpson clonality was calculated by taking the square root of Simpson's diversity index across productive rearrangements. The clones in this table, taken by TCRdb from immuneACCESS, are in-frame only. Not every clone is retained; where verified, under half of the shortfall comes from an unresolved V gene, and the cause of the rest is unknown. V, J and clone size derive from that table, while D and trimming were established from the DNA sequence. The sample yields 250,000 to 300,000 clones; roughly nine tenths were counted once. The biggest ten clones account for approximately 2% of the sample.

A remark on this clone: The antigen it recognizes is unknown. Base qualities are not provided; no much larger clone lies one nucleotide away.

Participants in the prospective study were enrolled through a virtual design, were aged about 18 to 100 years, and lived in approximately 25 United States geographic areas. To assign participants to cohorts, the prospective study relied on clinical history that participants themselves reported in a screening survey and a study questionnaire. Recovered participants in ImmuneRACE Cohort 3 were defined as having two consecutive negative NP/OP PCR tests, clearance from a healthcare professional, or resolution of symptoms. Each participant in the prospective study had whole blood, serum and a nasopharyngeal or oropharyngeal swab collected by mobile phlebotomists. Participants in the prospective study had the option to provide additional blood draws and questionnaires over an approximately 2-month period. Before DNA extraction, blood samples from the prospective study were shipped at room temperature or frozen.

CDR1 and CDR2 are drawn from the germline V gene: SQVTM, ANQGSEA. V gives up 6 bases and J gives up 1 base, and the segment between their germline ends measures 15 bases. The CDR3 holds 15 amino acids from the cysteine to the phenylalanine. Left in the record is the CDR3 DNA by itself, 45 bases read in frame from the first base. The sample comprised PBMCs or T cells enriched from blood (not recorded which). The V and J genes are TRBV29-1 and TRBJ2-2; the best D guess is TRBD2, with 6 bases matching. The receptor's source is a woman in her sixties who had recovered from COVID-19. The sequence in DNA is TGCAGCGTAAAGAACCCGGGGGAGAACACCGGGGAGCTGTTTTTT. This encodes CSVKNPGENTGELFF.